Listed here is a single TCR beta chain. Its antigen is not known. Donors sampled were nominally healthy, though unrecorded immune exposures were likely. The data originate from a study of cytomegalovirus exposure and HLA in healthy donors. Broader study findings: Cytomegalovirus association was listed for about 170 TCR beta chains. Follow-up analysis later connected one missense variant in DCLRE1C with trimming of TCR beta V- and J-genes.

From germline, CDR1 is SQVTM and CDR2 ANQGSEA. This CDR3 comprises 13 residues. V was pared by 6 bases and J by 6 bases, with 6 bases of the junction left unmatched. This PCR relied on a set of 60 Vbeta primers and 13 Jbeta primers. TCRdb keeps only in-frame clones here, not all; method: immunoSEQ multiplex PCR. This table holds more than 150,000 clones, 75% found once. This receptor was identified in a woman between 40 and 55 years old in good health and CMV-seropositive. The chain joins TRBV29-1 to TRBJ2-3; 10 bases are a match to TRBD1. Sequencing used PBMCs. The CDR3 DNA reads TGCAGCGTAGTGGACAGGGGGGGGGATACGCAGTATTTT. Its protein product is CSVVDRGGDTQYF.